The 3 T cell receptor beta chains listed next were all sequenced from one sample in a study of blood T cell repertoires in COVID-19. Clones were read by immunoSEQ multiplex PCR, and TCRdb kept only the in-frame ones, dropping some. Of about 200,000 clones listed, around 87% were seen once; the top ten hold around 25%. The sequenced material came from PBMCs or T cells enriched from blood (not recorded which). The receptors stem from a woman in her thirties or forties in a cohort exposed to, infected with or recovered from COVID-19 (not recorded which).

In DNA form, the CDR3 reads TGTGCCAGCGGTGCGGGGTTTCAAGAGACCCAGTACTTC. The encoded protein is CASGAGFQETQYF. The chain recombines TRBV13 with TRBJ2-5; perhaps TRBD2 as D (6 bases). CDR1 and CDR2 (germline): PRHDT, FYEKMQ (reference sequence). V lost 8 bases to trimming and J lost 2 bases, with 12 bases between them. The CDR3 runs to 13 residues. Complete variable domain (other parts from reference TRBV13 and TRBJ2-5): AAGVIQSPRHLIKEKRETATLKCYPIPRHDTVYWYQQGPGQDPQFLISFYEKMQSDKGSIPDRFSAQQFSDYHSELNMSSLELGDSALYFCASGAGFQETQYFGPGTRLLVL.

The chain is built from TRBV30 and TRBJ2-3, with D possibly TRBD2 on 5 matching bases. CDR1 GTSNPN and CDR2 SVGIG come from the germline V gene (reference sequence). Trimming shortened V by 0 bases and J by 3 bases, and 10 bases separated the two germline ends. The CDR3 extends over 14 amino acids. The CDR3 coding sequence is TGTGCCTGGAGTGTGTCTGGGGAGACAGATACGCAGTATTTT. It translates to CAWSVSGETDTQYF. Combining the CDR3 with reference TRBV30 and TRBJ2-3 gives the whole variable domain SQTIHQWPATLVQPVGSPLSLECTVEGTSNPNLYWYRQAAGRGLQLLFYSVGIGQISSEVPQNLSASRPQDRQFILSSKKLLLSDSGFYLCAWSVSGETDTQYFGPGTRLTVL.

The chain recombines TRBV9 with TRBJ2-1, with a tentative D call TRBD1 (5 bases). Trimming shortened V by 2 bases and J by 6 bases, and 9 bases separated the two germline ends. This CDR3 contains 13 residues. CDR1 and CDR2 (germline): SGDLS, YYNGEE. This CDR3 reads CASSVSRVNEQFF. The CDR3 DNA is TGTGCCAGCAGCGTCTCCAGGGTCAATGAGCAGTTCTTC.